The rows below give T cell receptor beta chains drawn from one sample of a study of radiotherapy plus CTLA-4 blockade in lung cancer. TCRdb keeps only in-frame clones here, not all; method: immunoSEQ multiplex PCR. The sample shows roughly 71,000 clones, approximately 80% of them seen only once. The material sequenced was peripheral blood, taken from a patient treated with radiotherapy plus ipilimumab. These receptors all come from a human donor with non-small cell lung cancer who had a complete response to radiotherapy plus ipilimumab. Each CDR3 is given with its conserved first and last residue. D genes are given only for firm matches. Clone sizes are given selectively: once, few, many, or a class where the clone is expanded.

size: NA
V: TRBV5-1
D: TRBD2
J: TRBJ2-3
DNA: TGCGCCAGCAGCGTCGGCGGGACTAGCGTAGCAGATACGCAGTATTTT
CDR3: CASSVGGTSVADTQYF

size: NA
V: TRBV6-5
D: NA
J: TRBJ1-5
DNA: TGTGCCAGCAGAGCCAGACAGGACCATCAGCCCCAGCATTTT
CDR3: CASRARQDHQPQHF

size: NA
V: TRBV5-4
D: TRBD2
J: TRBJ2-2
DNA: TGTGCCAGCAGCTTACCTAGCGGGGGGAACACCGGGGAGCTGTTTTTT
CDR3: CASSLPSGGNTGELFF

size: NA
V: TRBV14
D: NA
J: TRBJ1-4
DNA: TGTGCCAGCAGCCAGAGAAAACAGGCGGGTAATGAAAAACTGTTTTTT
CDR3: CASSQRKQAGNEKLFF

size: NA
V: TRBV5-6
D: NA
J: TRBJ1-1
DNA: TGTGCCAGCCGGCTCAGGGTAGTAACGAACACTGAAGCTTTCTTT
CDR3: CASRLRVVTNTEAFF

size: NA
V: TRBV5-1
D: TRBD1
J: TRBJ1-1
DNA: TGCGCCAGCAGCTTGGGATGGACAGGGAGGAACACTGAAGCTTTCTTT
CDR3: CASSLGWTGRNTEAFF

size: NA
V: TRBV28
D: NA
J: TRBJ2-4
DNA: TGTGCCAGCGGGGAGGAAAACATTCAGTACTTC
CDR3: CASGEENIQYF

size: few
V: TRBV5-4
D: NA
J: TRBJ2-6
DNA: TGTGCCAGCAGCTTGGACATCTCTGGGGCCAACGTCCTGACTTTC
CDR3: CASSLDISGANVLTF

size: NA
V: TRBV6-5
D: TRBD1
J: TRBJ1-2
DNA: TGTGCCAGCAGTTACTCCGGGACAGGGGTTTCCAACGGCTACACCTTC
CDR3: CASSYSGTGVSNGYTF

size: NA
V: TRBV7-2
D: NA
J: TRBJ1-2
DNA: TGTGCCAGCAGACCAGACCTTAACTATGGCTACACCTTC
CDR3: CASRPDLNYGYTF

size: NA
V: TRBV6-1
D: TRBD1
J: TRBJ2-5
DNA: TGTGCCAGCAGAGGGACAGGCCAAGAGACCCAGTACTTC
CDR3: CASRGTGQETQYF

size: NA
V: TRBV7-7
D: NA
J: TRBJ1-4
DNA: TGTGCTAGCAGCATGGGACCTAATGAAAAACTGTTTTTT
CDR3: CASSMGPNEKLFF

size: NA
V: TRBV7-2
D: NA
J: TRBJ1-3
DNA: TGTGCCAGCAGCTTAGGTCCTGGGAAGCACACCATATATTTT
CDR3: CASSLGPGKHTIYF

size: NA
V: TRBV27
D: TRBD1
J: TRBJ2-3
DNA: TGTGCCAGCGGACAGGCAGGAGATACGCAGTATTTT
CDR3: CASGQAGDTQYF

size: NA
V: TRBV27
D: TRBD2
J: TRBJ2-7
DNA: TGTGCCAGCCAACTAGCGGGGGGGCACTCCTACGAGCAGTACTTC
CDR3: CASQLAGGHSYEQYF

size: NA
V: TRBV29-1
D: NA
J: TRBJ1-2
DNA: TGCAGCGTCTTACAGGCGCCTTCGTGGGGCTACACCTTC
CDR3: CSVLQAPSWGYTF

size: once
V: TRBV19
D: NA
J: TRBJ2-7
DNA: TGTGCCAGTAGTATAGAAAGCTTTAGGGGAACCTACGAGCAGTACTTC
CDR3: CASSIESFRGTYEQYF

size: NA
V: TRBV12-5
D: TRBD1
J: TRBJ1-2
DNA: TGTGCCTCGGGACAGTCCAACTATGGCTACACCTTC
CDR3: CASGQSNYGYTF

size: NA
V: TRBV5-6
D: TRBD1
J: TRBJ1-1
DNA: TGTGCCAGCAGCTTGGTCCCTCCAGGGGGTACTGAAGCTTTCTTT
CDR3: CASSLVPPGGTEAFF

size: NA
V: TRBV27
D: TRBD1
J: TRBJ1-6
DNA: TGTGCCAGCAGTCCCATGGGACAGACTAATTCACCCCTCCACTTT
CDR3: CASSPMGQTNSPLHF

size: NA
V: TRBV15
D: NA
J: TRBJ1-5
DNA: TGTGCCACCAGCAGACGGGGGGCCGGGCCAATGTATAGCAATCAGCCCCAGCATTTT
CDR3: CATSRRGAGPMYSNQPQHF

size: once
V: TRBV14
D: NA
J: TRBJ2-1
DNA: TGTGCCAGCAGCCGGACTCCCTTCGAGCAGTTCTTC
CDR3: CASSRTPFEQFF

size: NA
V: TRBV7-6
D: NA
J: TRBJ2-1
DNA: TGTGCCAGCAGCTGGTCTGGGAATGAGCAGTTCTTC
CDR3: CASSWSGNEQFF

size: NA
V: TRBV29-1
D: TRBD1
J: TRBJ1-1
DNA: TGCAGCGTTGACCCAGGGGGACCTGAAGCTTTCTTT
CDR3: CSVDPGGPEAFF

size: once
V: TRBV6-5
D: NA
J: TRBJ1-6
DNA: TGTGCCAGCAGTTACGGGGGTCCGGGCCGTAATTCACCCCTCCACTTT
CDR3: CASSYGGPGRNSPLHF

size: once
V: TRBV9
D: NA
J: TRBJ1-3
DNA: TGTGCCAGCAGCGTAGTGGGAGAAGGAAACACCATATATTTT
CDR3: CASSVVGEGNTIYF

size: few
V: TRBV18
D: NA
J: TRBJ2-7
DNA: TGTGCCAGCTCACCGCCAGGGAACTCCTACGAGCAGTACTTC
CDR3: CASSPPGNSYEQYF

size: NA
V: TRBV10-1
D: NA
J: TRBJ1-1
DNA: TGCGCCAGCCAAGCAGCCGGGAATCAGAACACTGAAGCTTTCTTT
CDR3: CASQAAGNQNTEAFF

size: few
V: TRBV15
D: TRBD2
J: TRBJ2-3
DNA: TGTGCCACCCTTAGCGGGAGAGGCACAGATACGCAGTATTTT
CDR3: CATLSGRGTDTQYF

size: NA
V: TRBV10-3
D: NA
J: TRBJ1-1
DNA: TGTGCCATCAGCGGGACGGGGAACACTGAAGCTTTCTTT
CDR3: CAISGTGNTEAFF

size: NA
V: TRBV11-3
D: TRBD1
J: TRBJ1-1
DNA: TGTGCCAGCAGCTTAGCAGGGACAGTAGGTGAAGCTTTCTTT
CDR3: CASSLAGTVGEAFF

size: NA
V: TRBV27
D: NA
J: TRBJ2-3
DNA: TGTGCCAGCAGTTATAAGCCGCGCACAGATACGCAGTATTTT
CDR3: CASSYKPRTDTQYF

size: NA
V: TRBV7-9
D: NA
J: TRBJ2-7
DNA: TGTGCCAGCAGCTCCGGGACATCCTACGAGCAGTACTTC
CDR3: CASSSGTSYEQYF

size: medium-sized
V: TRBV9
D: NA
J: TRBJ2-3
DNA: TGTGCCAGCAGCGTAGGACAGGGCACAGATACGCAGTATTTT
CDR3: CASSVGQGTDTQYF

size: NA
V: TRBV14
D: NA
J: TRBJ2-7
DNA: TGTGCCAGCAGCGCCCGGGGAAGGACCTACGAGCAGTACTTC
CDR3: CASSARGRTYEQYF

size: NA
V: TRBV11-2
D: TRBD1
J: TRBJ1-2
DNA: TGTGCCAGCAGCTTAGATCGTCAGGGGGCAGGCTACACCTTC
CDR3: CASSLDRQGAGYTF

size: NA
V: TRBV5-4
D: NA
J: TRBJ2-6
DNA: TGTGCCAGCAGCCCCGCCCTCTCTGGGGCCAACGTCCTGACTTTC
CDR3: CASSPALSGANVLTF

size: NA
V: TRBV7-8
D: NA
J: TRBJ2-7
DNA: TGTGCCAGCGGAGGTACTGAGGTTGGGTACGAGCAGTACTTC
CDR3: CASGGTEVGYEQYF

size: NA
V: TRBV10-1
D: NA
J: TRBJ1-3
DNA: TGCGCCAGCAGTCCAGGGACTGGAAACACCATATATTTT
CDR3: CASSPGTGNTIYF

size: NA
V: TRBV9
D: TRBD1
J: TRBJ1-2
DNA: TGTGCCAGCAGCGTAACCCTAAACTTAACAGGGGGCGGTGGCTACACCTTC
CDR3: CASSVTLNLTGGGGYTF

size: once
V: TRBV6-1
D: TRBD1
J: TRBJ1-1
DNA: TGTGCCAGCGCTCCAGGGGGCGCATCTACTGAAGCTTTCTTT
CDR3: CASAPGGASTEAFF

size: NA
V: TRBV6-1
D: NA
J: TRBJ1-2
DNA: TGTGCCAGCAGTTCGATCTATGGCTACACCTTC
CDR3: CASSSIYGYTF

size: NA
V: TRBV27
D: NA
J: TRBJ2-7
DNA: TGTGCCAGCAGCCCACTCAACGAAGGCTACGAGCAGTACTTC
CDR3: CASSPLNEGYEQYF

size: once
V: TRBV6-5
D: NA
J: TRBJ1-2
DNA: TGTGCCAGCAGTGAAGCGGGGGGGGACCTCCCCACCTTC
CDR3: CASSEAGGDLPTF

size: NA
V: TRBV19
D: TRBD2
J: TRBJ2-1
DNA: TGTGCCAGTAGGTCTAGCGGGGGTGCCTCCTACAATGAGCAGTTCTTC
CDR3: CASRSSGGASYNEQFF

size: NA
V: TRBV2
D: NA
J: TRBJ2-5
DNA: TGTGCCAGCAGGGAGGGGGGGGCCCAAGAGACCCAGTACTTC
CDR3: CASREGGAQETQYF

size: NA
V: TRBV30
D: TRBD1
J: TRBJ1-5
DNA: TGTGCCTGGAGCCTGCAGGGGGTAAGCAATCAGCCCCAGCATTTT
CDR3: CAWSLQGVSNQPQHF

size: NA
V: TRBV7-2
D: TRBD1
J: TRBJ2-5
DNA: TGTGCCAGCAGCTACGACAGGGCTCAAGAGACCCAGTACTTC
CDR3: CASSYDRAQETQYF

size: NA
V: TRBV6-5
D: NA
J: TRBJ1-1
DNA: TGTGCCAGCAAGAGACAGATGAACACTGAAGCTTTCTTT
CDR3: CASKRQMNTEAFF

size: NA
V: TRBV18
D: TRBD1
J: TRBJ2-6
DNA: TGTGCCAGCTCACCCTCGACAGGGCCCGGGGCCAACGTCCTGACTTTC
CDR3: CASSPSTGPGANVLTF

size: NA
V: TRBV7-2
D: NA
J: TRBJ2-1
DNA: TGTGCCAGCAGCTTAGCCGCCAACAATGAGCAGTTCTTC
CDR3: CASSLAANNEQFF

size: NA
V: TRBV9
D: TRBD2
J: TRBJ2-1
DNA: TGTGCCAGCAGCGTAGCAGCGGGGGAGTACAATGAGCAGTTCTTC
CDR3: CASSVAAGEYNEQFF

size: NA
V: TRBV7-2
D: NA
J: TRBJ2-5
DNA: TGTGCCAGCAGCTCGCCCTCTTCTACAGCAATCCAATACTTC
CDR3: CASSSPSSTAIQYF